This T cell receptor (beta chain) was identified during a study of shared clonotypes between healthy human individuals. CD4+ cells were split into CD45RA+ naive and CD45RA-negative memory subsets. V lost 6 bases and J lost 4, with 18 bases in between. Germline assignment: CDR1 MNHNY and CDR2 SVGAGI (reference sequence). The CDR3 is made up of 15 amino acids. This clone occurred many times. In the authors' methods: Filtering was not the same, since immunoSEQ gave junction-only sequences without quality scores. Here immunoSEQ multiplex PCR was the method, and the copy in TCRdb shows in-frame clones only, minus some. For V, J and clone size, that table is used; D and trimming come from the DNA. The sample holds about 1.1 million clones; roughly 80% are singletons and the top ten take over 0.8%.

This chain joins TRBV6-6 and TRBJ1-1, with D perhaps matching TRBD1 (6 bases). The origin of this receptor is a man aged 18 to 29 in good health. Some clones in this sample may be carry-over from other donors' samples. The sequenced sample was memory CD4+ T cells from PBMCs. This sample's subset: CD45RA-negative fraction. CDR3 nucleotides: TGTGCCAGCAGCCACAACAGGGCGACGGTCACTGAAGCTTTCTTT. Its translation: CASSHNRATVTEAFF.